This T cell receptor (beta chain) originates from a study of blood T cells in healthy people across ages. All donors came from Russia, were Caucasian and healthy, and spanned ages roughly 6 to 95. Per-sample yields of isolated PBMCs were at least 7 million. Germline V CDR1 and CDR2: SNHLY, FYNNEI. The CDR3 is 14 amino acids. V trimming: 6 bases; J trimming: 7 bases; junction bases outside the gene matches: 6. Comment on this clonotype: The antigen is not known.

Points from the study as a whole: Diversity estimates drawn from one million T cells were deemed underestimates. Compared with aged donors, long-lived donors showed fewer expanded clones, suggesting selection.

Alongside a J-beta primer mix, a sample-barcoded 5' primer served in a second PCR lasting about 7 to 11 cycles. TCRdb reanalysed the 5' RACE reads using MiXCR and keeps one entry per CDR3 protein. The sample records approximately 800,000 distinct CDR3 sequences, roughly 60% being singletons. Sequencing was done on a sample of blood. The chain combines TRBV2 with TRBJ1-4; TRBD1 matches at 9 bases. This clonotype was sampled from a young man in good health. This chain's CDR3 is CASSVQGAGEKLFF. CDR3 bases: TGTGCCAGCAGCGTACAGGGGGCAGGTGAAAAACTGTTTTTT.